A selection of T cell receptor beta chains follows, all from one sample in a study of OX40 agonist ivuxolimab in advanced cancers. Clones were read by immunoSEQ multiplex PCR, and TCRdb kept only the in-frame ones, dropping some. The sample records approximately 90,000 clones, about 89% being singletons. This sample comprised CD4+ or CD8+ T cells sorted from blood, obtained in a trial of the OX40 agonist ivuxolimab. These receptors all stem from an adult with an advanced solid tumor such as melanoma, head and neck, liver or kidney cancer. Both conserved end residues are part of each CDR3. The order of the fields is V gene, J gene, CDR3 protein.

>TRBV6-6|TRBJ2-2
CASRRLAGFTGELFF
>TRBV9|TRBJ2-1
CASSVAWGSYNEQFF
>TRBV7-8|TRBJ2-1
CASSLDFMSSYNEQFF
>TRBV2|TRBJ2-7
CASIWRENEQYF
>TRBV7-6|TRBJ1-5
CASSSGDQPQHF
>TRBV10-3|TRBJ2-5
CAISEGGRGSSETQYF
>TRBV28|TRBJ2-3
CASKREGRLDTQYF
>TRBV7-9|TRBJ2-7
CASSSTQGSGWEQYF
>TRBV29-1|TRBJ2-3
CSAVVASVISTDTQYF
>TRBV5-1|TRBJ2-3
CASSLVVDDTDTQYF
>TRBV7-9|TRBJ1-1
CASSLSGNTEAFF
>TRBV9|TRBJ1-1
CASSVDSRKGAFF
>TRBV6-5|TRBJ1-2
CASRGQMTNYGYTF
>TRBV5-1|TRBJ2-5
CASSLWVGLETQYF
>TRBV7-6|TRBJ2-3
CASSQMGPDTQYF
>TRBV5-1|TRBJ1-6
CASSHLRGDNSPLHF